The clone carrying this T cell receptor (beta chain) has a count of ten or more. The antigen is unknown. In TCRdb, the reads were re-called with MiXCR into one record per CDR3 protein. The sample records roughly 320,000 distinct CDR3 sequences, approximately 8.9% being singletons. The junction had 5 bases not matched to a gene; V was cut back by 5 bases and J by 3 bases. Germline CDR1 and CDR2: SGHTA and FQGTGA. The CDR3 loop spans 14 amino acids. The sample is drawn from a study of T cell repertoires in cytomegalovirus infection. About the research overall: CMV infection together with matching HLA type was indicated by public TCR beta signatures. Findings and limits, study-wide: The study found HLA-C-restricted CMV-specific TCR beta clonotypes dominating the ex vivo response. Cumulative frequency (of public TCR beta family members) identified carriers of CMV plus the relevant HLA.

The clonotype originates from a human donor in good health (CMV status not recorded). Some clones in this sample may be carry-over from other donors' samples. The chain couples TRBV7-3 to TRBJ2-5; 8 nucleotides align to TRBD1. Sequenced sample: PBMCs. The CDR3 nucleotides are TGTGCCAGCAGCCGGGACAGGCGAAAAGAGACCCAGTACTTC. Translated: CASSRDRRKETQYF. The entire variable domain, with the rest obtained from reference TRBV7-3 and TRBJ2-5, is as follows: GAGVSQTPSNKVTEKGKYVELRCDPISGHTALYWYRQSLGQGPEFLIYFQGTGAADDSGLPNDRFFAVRPEGSVSTLKIQRTERGDSAVYLCASSRDRRKETQYFGPGTRLLVL.